This is a list of T cell receptor beta chains from one sample in a study of radiotherapy plus CTLA-4 blockade in lung cancer. Sequencing used immunoSEQ multiplex PCR; TCRdb keeps in-frame clones, though not all of them. This table holds tens of thousands of clones, roughly three quarters found once. The starting material was peripheral blood, obtained from a patient treated with radiotherapy plus ipilimumab. The receptors here all came from a human donor with non-small cell lung cancer who had a complete response to radiotherapy plus ipilimumab. The CDR3 runs from the conserved cysteine through the conserved F or W.

j_call	v_call	cdr3_aa
TRBJ2-3	TRBV4-3	CASRVGLLSTDTQYF
TRBJ1-1	TRBV19	CASSFDRVDTEAFF
TRBJ2-7	TRBV18	CASSASGTGPGEQYF
TRBJ1-2	TRBV7-8	CASSLEGQNYGYTF
TRBJ2-5	TRBV5-4	CASSQLSGGGETQYF
TRBJ2-5	TRBV5-4	CATRYQETQYF
TRBJ1-2	TRBV5-1	CASSLLYTGVTNYGYTF
TRBJ2-2	TRBV29-1	CSAGTGGFRGGELFF
TRBJ2-7	TRBV4-1	CASSQEGRRGAYEQYF
TRBJ1-5	TRBV6-1	CASNLQLNQPQHF
TRBJ1-1	TRBV18	CASSVGQLEAFF
TRBJ1-1	TRBV30	CAWSVRSMQALVF
TRBJ1-4	TRBV7-2	CASSPQVTNEKLFF
TRBJ1-1	TRBV11-3	CASSLSRGANTEAFF
TRBJ2-3	TRBV29-1	CSVDGGANTDTQYF
TRBJ2-1	TRBV18	CASSPQVRGGTNEQFF
TRBJ1-2	TRBV30	CAWSVGQGIGGYGYTF
TRBJ2-7	TRBV27	CASSSIIGTEQGAYEQYF
TRBJ1-1	TRBV28	CASSLLGSEAFF
TRBJ1-2	TRBV11-2	CASSPDAGRGGYTF
TRBJ2-5	TRBV4-1	CASSQPRQGAKETQYF
TRBJ1-1	TRBV28	CASSRGDRNTEAFF
TRBJ2-1	TRBV15	CATSRGAGGYNEQFF
TRBJ1-2	TRBV4-3	CASSQGRDRYHGYTF
TRBJ2-3	TRBV5-1	CASSYSGRAEDTQYF
TRBJ2-1	TRBV4-1	CASSPRTGSYNEQFF
TRBJ2-1	TRBV2	CASNPEIEGNEQFF
TRBJ1-4	TRBV4-3	CASSQGPHKGQTNEKLFF
TRBJ1-2	TRBV5-1	CASSYSGQGAYGYTF
TRBJ2-7	TRBV9	CASSGSNYEQYF
TRBJ1-2	TRBV15	CATSRAGTARHGYTF
TRBJ2-3	TRBV4-1	CASSQERGLRTDTQYF
TRBJ1-2	TRBV10-2	CASSPPGQGGGYTF
TRBJ1-5	TRBV2	CASRIQGNQPQHF
TRBJ1-5	TRBV6-1	CASSSTSINQPQHF
TRBJ2-1	TRBV18	CASSPAGGRNEQFF
TRBJ2-1	TRBV5-1	CASSYPQTSGRNEQFF
TRBJ1-5	TRBV28	CASTHRTGSIQPQHF
TRBJ1-1	TRBV25-1	CASSSPGTGGLEAFF
TRBJ2-1	TRBV4-3	CASSQASRGVGEQFF
TRBJ1-4	TRBV5-1	CASSLSGNEKLFF
TRBJ2-5	TRBV19	CASSPHLDTSYETQYF
TRBJ1-2	TRBV5-1	CASSLVTLSRTGSYGYTF
TRBJ2-1	TRBV9	CASSAGQGASYNEQFF
TRBJ1-1	TRBV6-5	CASSPDRGIGFF
TRBJ2-5	TRBV11-2	CASSLDTGGGETQYF
TRBJ2-1	TRBV6-4	CASSDSGKGQFF
TRBJ1-1	TRBV12-5	CASRGLIEAFF
TRBJ1-2	TRBV11-2	CASSPIGGGSYGYTF
TRBJ1-1	TRBV5-1	CASRMGGGTREAFF
TRBJ1-5	TRBV2	CASSLPGQGNQPQHF
TRBJ2-2	TRBV27	CASSLRTGELFF
TRBJ2-5	TRBV7-9	CASSPGREEETQYF
TRBJ1-3	TRBV28	CASSSTGAGNTIYF
TRBJ1-4	TRBV18	CASSPPVRRINEKLFF
TRBJ2-5	TRBV7-2	CASSSPGQRETQYF
TRBJ1-6	TRBV7-8	CASSLMGSFSYNSPLHF
TRBJ2-5	TRBV30	CAWSPRETQYF
TRBJ2-7	TRBV5-1	CASRGTVRGYEQYF